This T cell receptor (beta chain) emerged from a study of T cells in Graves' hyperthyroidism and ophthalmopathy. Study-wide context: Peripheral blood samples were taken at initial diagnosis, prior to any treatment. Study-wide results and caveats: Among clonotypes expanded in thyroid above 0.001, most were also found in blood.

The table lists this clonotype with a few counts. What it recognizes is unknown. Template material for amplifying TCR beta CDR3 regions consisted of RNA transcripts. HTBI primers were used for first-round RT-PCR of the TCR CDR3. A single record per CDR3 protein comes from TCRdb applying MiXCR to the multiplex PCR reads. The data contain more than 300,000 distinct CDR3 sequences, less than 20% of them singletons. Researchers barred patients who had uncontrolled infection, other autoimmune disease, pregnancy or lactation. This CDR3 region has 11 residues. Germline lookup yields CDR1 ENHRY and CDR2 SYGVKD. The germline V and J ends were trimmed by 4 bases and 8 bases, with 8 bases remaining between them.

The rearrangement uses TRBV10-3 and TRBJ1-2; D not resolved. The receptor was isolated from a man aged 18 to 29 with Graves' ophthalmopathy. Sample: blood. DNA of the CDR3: TGTGCCATCAGTGGAACGGGGGGCTACACCTTC. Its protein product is CAISGTGGYTF.